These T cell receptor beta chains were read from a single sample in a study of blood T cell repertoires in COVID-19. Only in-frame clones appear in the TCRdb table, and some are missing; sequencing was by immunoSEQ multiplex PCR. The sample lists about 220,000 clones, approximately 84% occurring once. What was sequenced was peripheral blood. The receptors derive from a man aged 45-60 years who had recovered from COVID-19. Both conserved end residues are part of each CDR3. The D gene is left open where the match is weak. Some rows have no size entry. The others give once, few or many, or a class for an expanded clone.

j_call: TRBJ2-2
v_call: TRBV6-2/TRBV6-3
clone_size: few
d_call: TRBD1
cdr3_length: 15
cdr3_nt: TGTGCCAGCAGTTACAGCAGGGGGCGCACCGGGGAGCTGTTTTTT
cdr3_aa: CASSYSRGRTGELFF

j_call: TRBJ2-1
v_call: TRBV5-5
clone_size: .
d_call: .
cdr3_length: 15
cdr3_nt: TGTGCCAGCAGCTTGGACGGAATGACTTCCAATGAGCAGTTCTTC
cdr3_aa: CASSLDGMTSNEQFF

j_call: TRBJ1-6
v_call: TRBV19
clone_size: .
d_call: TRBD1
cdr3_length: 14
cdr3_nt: TGTGCCAGTAGAGGACAGGGAGAAGGATCACCCCTCCACTTT
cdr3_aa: CASRGQGEGSPLHF

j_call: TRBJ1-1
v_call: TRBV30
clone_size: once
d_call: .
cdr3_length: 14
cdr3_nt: TGTGCCTGGCGGTCGGTCCCGTTTAGAACTGAAGCTTTCTTT
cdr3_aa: CAWRSVPFRTEAFF

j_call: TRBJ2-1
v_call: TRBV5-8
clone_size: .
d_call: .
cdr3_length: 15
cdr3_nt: TGTGCCAGCAGCTTACAGGGTAACCCCTACAATGAGCAGTTCTTC
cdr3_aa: CASSLQGNPYNEQFF

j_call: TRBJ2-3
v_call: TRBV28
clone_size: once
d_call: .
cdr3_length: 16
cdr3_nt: TGTGCCAGCAGTTCATCGACTAGTTCCAACACAGATACGCAGTATTTT
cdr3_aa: CASSSSTSSNTDTQYF

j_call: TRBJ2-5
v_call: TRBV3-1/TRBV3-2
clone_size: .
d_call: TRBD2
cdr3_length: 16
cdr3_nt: TGTGCCAGCAGCCGAAAAGGTACTAGCGGGCTGGAGACCCAGTACTTC
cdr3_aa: CASSRKGTSGLETQYF

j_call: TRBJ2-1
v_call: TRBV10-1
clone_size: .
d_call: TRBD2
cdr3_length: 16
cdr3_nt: TGCGCCAGCAGTGAGTTTACGGGAGGCCGTGGGGGGGAGCAGTTCTTC
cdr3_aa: CASSEFTGGRGGEQFF

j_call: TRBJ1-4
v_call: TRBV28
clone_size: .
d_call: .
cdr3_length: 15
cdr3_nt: TGTGCCAGCAGACGGTTCACAGAAATTAATGAAAAACTGTTTTTT
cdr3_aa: CASRRFTEINEKLFF

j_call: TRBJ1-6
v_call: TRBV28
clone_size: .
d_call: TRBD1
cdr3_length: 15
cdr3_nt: TGTGCCAGCAGTTTGGGAGGGACAGGGGCCTCACCCCTCCACTTT
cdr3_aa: CASSLGGTGASPLHF

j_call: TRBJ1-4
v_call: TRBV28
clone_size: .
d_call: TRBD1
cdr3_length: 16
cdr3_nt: TGTGCCAGCAGTGTTGGGACAGGGGGTAACTTTGAAAAACTGTTTTTT
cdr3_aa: CASSVGTGGNFEKLFF

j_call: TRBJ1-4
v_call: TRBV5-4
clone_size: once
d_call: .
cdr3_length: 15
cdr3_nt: TGTGCCAGCAGCCTACAGGCTCGAGCTAATGAAAAACTGTTTTTT
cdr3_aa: CASSLQARANEKLFF

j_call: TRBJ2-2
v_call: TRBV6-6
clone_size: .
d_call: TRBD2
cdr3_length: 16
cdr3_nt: TGTGCCAGCAGCCTTAAGACTAGCGGGGACACCGGGGAGCTGTTTTTT
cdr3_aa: CASSLKTSGDTGELFF

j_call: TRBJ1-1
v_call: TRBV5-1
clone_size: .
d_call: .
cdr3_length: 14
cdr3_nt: TGCGCCAGCAGCTTGGACAGGGCGAGCACTGAAGCTTTCTTT
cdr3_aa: CASSLDRASTEAFF

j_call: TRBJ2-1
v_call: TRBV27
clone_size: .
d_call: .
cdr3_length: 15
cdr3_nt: TGTGCCAGCAGTTTACTCGTAGGGGGATACAATGAGCAGTTCTTC
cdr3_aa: CASSLLVGGYNEQFF

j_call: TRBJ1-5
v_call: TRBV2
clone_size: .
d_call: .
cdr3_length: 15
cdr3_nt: TGTGCCAGCAGTTTACAGGGTGTCACCAATCAGCCCCAGCATTTT
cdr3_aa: CASSLQGVTNQPQHF

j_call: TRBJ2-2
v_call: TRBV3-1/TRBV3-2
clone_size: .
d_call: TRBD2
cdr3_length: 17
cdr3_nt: TGTGCCAGCAGCCAAGATATGGTAGCGGGTCGGACCGGGGAGCTGTTTTTT
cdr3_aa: CASSQDMVAGRTGELFF

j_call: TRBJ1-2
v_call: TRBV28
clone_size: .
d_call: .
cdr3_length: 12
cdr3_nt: TGTGCCAGCAGTGAACAGGTATCTGGCTACACCTTC
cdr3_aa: CASSEQVSGYTF

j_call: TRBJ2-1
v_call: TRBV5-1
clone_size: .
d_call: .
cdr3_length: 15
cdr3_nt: TGCGCCAGCAGCTCTATAACCTCTAGCTCCAATGAGCAGTTCTTC
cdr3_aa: CASSSITSSSNEQFF

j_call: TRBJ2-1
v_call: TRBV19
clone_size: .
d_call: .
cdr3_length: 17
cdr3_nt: TGTGCCAGTAGTACCCCAGTGGGGGCCCTTTCTAGCAATGAGCAGTTCTTC
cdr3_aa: CASSTPVGALSSNEQFF

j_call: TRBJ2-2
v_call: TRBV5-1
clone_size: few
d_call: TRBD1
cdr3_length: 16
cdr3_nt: TGCGCCAGCAGCTCCCTGACAGGGCCGGGGACCGGGGAGCTGTTTTTT
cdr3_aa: CASSSLTGPGTGELFF

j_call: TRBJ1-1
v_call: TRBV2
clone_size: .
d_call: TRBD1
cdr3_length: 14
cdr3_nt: TGTGCCACCATTCACAGGGGACTTAACACTGAAGCTTTCTTT
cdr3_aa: CATIHRGLNTEAFF

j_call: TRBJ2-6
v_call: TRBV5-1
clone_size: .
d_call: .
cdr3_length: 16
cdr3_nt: TGCGCCAGCAGCCGCGGCCACTCCTCTGGGGCCAACGTCCTGACTTTC
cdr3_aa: CASSRGHSSGANVLTF

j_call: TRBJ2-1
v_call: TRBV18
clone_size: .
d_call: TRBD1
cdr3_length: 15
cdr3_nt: TGTGCCAGCTCACCCTTACCGGGACAGTCCAATGAGCAGTTCTTC
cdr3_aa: CASSPLPGQSNEQFF

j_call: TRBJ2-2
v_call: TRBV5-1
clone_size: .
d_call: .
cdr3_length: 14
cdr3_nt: TGCGCCAGCAGCTTGCTAGGGAACACCGGGGAGCTGTTTTTT
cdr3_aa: CASSLLGNTGELFF

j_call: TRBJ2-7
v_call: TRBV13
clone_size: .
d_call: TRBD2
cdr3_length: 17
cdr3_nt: TGTGCCAGCAGCTTAGTTTACGGTAGCGGGAGGGCCCAAGAGCAGTACTTC
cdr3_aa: CASSLVYGSGRAQEQYF

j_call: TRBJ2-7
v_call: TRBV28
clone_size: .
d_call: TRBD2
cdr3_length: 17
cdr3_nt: TGTGCCAGCAGTGGACTAGCGGGAGCGAAAAGCTCCTACGAGCAGTACTTC
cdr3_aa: CASSGLAGAKSSYEQYF

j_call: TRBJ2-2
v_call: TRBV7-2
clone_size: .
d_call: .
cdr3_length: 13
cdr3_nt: TGTGCCAGCAGCTTATCTGGTAGCGGGGAGCTGTTTTTT
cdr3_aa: CASSLSGSGELFF

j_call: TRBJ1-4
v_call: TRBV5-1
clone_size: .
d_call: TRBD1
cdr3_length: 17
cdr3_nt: TGCGCCAGCAGCCGGAAAGGACAGGGGGCAACTAATGAAAAACTGTTTTTT
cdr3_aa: CASSRKGQGATNEKLFF

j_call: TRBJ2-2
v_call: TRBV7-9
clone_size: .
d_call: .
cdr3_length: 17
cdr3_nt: TGTGCCAGCAGCTTAGTACGGGGAAACATACCTACCGGGGAGCTGTTTTTT
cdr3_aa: CASSLVRGNIPTGELFF

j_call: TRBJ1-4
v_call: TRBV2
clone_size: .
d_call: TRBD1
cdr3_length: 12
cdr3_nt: TGTGCCAGCGGGGGACAGAATGAAAAACTGTTTTTT
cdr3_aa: CASGGQNEKLFF

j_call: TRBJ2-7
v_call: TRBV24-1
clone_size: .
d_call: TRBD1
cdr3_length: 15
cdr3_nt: TGTGCCACCAGTGATTGGACAGGCAGCTCCTACGAGCAGTACTTC
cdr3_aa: CATSDWTGSSYEQYF

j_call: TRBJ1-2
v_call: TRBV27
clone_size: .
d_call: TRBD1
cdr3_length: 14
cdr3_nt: TGTGCCAGCAGTAGAGGACAGGAGCCGTATGGCTACACCTTC
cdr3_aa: CASSRGQEPYGYTF

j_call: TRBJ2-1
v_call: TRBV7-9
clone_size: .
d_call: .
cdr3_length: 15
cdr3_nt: TGTGCCAGCAGCCCTATATGGGGCCGAGACAATGAGCAGTTCTTC
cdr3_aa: CASSPIWGRDNEQFF

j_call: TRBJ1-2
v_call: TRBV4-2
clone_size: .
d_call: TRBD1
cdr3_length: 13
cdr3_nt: TGTGCCAGCAGCCAAGACAGGGGGAATGGCTACACCTTC
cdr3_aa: CASSQDRGNGYTF

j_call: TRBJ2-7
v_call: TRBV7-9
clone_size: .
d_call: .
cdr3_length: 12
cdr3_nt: TGTGCCAGCAGCAAAAGAGAGGGCGAGCAGTACTTC
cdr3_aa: CASSKREGEQYF

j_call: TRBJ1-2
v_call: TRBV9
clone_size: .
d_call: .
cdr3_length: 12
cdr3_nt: TGTGCCAGCAGCCAGGTAAACTATGGCTACACCTTC
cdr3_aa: CASSQVNYGYTF

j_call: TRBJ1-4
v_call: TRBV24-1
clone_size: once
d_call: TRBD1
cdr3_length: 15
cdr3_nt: TGTGCCACCAGTGATGGGGGGACAGGTAATGAAAAACTGTTTTTT
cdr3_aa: CATSDGGTGNEKLFF

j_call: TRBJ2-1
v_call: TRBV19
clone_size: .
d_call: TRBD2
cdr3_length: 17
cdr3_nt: TGTGCCAGCACCGCCGCGGTCGGCGGGAGGGCCTACAATGAGCAGTTCTTC
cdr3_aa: CASTAAVGGRAYNEQFF

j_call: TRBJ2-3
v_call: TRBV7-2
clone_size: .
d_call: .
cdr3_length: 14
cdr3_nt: TGTGCCAGCAGCTTTACGGGAGTTACAGATACGCAGTATTTT
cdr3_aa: CASSFTGVTDTQYF

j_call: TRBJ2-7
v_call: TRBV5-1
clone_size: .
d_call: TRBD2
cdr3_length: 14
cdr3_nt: TGCGCCAGCAGCTTGGCAGTGGGAGGGGTCGAGCAGTACTTC
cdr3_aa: CASSLAVGGVEQYF

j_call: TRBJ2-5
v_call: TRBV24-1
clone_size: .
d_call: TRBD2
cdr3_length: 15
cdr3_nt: TGTGCCACCAGTAATCGAATGGGAGGGCAAGAGACCCAGTACTTC
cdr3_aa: CATSNRMGGQETQYF

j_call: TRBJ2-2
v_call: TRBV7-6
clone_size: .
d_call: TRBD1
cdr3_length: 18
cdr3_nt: TGTGCCAGCAGCTCTGGAGTAGGGGGCCGATCGGAAACCGGGGAGCTGTTTTTT
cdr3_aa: CASSSGVGGRSETGELFF

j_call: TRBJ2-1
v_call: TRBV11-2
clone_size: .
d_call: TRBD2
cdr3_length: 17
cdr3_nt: TGTGCCAGCAGCTTAGATGGTTGGACTAGCGGTTACGGTGAGCAGTTCTTC
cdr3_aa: CASSLDGWTSGYGEQFF

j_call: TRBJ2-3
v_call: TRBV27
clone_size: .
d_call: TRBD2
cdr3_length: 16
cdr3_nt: TGTGCCAGCAGTTACTCCGGGACTAGCGTCCCAGATACGCAGTATTTT
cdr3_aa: CASSYSGTSVPDTQYF

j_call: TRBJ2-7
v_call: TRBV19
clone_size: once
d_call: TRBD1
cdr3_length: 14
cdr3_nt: TGTGCCAGTAAAAAGCAGACAGGGGCCGGTGAGCAGTACTTC
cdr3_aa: CASKKQTGAGEQYF

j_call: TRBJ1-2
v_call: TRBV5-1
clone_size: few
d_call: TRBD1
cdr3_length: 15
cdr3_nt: TGCGCCAGCAGCCCGCGGACAGGGGGCGAGGATGGCTACACCTTC
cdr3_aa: CASSPRTGGEDGYTF

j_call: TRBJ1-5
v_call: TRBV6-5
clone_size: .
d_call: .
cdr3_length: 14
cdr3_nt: TGTGCCAGCACCCCGAGGAGGGGCAATCAGCCCCAGCATTTT
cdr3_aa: CASTPRRGNQPQHF

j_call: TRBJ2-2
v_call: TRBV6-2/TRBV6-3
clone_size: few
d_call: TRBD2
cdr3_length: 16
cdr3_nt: TGTGCCAGCAGGCCTAGCGGGAGAACGGACACCGGGGAGCTGTTTTTT
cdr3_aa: CASRPSGRTDTGELFF

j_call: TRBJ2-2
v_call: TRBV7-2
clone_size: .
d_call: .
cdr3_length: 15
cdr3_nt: TGTGCCAGCAGCGAGCCGGGACAACACACCGGGGAGCTGTTTTTT
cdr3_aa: CASSEPGQHTGELFF

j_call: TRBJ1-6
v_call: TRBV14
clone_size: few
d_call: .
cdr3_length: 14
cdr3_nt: TGTGCCAGCAGCCGGGTGAGGGATAATTCACCCCTCCACTTT
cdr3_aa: CASSRVRDNSPLHF

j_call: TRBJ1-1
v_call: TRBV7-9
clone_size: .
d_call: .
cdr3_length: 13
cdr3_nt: TGTGCCAGCAGCCTCCTCGGCCAGGATCCGGCTTTCTTT
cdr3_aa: CASSLLGQDPAFF

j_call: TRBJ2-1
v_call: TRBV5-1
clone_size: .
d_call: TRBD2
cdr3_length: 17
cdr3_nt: TGCGCCAGCAGCCAAGACCTAGCGGGAGCACTCTACAATGAGCAGTTCTTC
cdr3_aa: CASSQDLAGALYNEQFF

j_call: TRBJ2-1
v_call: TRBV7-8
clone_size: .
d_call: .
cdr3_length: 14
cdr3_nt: TGTGCCAGCAGCTTCCTTGGCGGGTACAATGAGCAGTTCTTC
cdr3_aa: CASSFLGGYNEQFF

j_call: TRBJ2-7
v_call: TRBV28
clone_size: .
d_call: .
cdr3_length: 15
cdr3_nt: TGTGCCAGCGGGACTCCCGGGACTCTGAGACGCGAGCAGTACTTC
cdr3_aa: CASGTPGTLRREQYF

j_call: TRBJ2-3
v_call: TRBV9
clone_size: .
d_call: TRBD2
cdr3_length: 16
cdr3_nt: TGTGCCAGCAGCGTATCAGCGGGAGGGGAGGCAGATACGCAGTATTTT
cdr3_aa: CASSVSAGGEADTQYF

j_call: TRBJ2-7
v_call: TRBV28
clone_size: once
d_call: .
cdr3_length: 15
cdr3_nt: TGTGCCAGCAGAAGCTCCACAGGGATGTCCTACGAGCAGTACTTC
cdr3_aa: CASRSSTGMSYEQYF

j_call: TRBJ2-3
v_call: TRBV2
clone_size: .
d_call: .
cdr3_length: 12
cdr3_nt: TGTGCCAGCAGCGTGACTCCTAATACGCAGTATTTT
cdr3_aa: CASSVTPNTQYF

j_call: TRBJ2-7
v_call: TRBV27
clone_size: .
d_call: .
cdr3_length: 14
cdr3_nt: TGTGCCTCATCGAGGGTTGGAGGTTCCTACGAGCAGTACTTC
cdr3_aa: CASSRVGGSYEQYF

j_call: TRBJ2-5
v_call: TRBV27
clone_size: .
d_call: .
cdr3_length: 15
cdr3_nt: TGTGCCAGCAGTCCCTCGGGTAGCCCCGGGGAGACCCAGTACTTC
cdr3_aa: CASSPSGSPGETQYF